This T cell receptor (beta chain) was recovered during a study of T-cell memory formation after mild COVID-19. Study context: TCR clusters were mostly confined to one donor each.

This clonotype was observed a handful of times. Each CDR3 protein gets one entry after TCRdb re-called the 5' RACE reads with MiXCR. Counted here are roughly 220,000 distinct CDR3 sequences, just over 9.5% occurring once; the ten biggest clones make up around 3.3%. The clonotype comes from a man aged 18-30 years who had mild COVID-19 (a few samples of this study predate the infection). Cell type and time point are not known. Sample: PBMCs or a T cell subset sorted from them (not recorded which).

In DNA form, the CDR3 reads TGTGCCAGCAGCAAAACTACGGACACTGAAGCTTTCTTT. This codes for CASSKTTDTEAFF. The V call is TRBV7-3, the J call TRBJ1-1; no reliable D call. With 5 bases removed from V and 3 bases from J, the gap between germline ends came to 10 bases. This CDR3 contains 13 residues. Germline CDR1 reads SGHTA; CDR2 reads FQGTGA.